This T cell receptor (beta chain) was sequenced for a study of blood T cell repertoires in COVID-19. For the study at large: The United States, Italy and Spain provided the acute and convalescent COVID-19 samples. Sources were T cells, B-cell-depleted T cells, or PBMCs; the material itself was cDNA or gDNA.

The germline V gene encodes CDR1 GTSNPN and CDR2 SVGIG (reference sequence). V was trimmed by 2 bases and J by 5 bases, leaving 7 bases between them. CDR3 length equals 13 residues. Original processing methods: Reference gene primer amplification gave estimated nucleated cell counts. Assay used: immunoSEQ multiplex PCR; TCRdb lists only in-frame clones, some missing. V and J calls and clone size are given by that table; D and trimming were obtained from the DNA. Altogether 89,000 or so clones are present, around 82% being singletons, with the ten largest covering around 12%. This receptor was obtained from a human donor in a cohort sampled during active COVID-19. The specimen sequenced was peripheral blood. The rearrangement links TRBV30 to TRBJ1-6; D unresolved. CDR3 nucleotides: TGTGCCTGGAGTAAGACTGATAATTCACCCCTCCACTTT. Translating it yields CAWSKTDNSPLHF. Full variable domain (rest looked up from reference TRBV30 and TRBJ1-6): SQTIHQWPATLVQPVGSPLSLECTVEGTSNPNLYWYRQAAGRGLQLLFYSVGIGQISSEVPQNLSASRPQDRQFILSSKKLLLSDSGFYLCAWSKTDNSPLHFGNGTRLTVT.